Reported below is one T cell receptor (beta chain). Its antigen remains unknown. This CDR3 is built from 13 residues. The germline gives CDR1 SGHAT, CDR2 FQNNGV. V was pared by 7 bases and J by 5 bases, with 14 bases between. Sequencing used immunoSEQ v3.0 at survey level. Here immunoSEQ multiplex PCR was the method, and the copy in TCRdb shows in-frame clones only, minus some. The table lists 15,000 to 20,000 clones, around 76% of them singletons. This record belongs to a study of long-term antiretroviral therapy in people with HIV. Whole-study results and caveats: HIV repertoire CDR3 lengths ranged less widely than those of controls.

The source was unsorted PBMCs, collected 2.2 years after starting antiretroviral therapy. V and J are TRBV11-2 and TRBJ2-5; possible D gene TRBD1, 6 bases. The TCR originated in a man between 45 and 60 years old with HIV. This chain's CDR3 is CASTRDTYETQYF. The CDR3, as DNA: TGTGCCAGCACCCGGGACACGTACGAGACCCAGTACTTC.